What follows is one TCR beta chain and its context. Its antigen is as yet unknown. The sample is drawn from a study of T cell responses to AZD1222 COVID-19 vaccine. Second doses at about 4 or about 12 weeks were pooled. The study's findings and limits: Only a handful of AZD1222 recipients were seropositive at baseline. With two AZD1222 doses given, Spike-specific TCR breadth and depth both rose. Donor demographics were predominantly white British with a female majority; clonal diversity may be underestimated.

TCRdb keeps only in-frame clones here, not all; method: immunoSEQ multiplex PCR. Among about 86,000 clones, about 88% were seen once, and the ten largest hold 6.9%. The V end lost 1 base, the J end lost 5 bases, and 14 bases lay between the germline ends. The germline V gene has CDR1 PRHDT and CDR2 FYEKMQ (reference sequence). The CDR3 spans 16 residues. The chain is built from TRBV13 and TRBJ2-2, with D hard to call. The starting material was peripheral blood, obtained 28 days after the second AZD1222 dose. The receptor was isolated from an adult who received the AZD1222 COVID-19 vaccine. The CDR3 DNA reads as TGTGCCAGCAGCTTAGTACCCGATGAACGGACCGGGGAGCTGTTTTTT. Amino acids: CASSLVPDERTGELFF.